A selection of T cell receptor beta chains follows, all from one sample in a study of identical twins. One entry per CDR3 protein results from TCRdb running MiXCR on the 5' RACE reads. The sample yields 550,000 to 700,000 distinct CDR3 sequences, 20% to 25% seen once. These sequences were also reported in another study, on T cells expressing NK-cell markers.

The specimen was PBMCs. These receptors all stem from a woman younger than 35 in good health. The CDR3 runs from the conserved cysteine through the conserved F or W. A D gene is named only where the DNA matches it firmly. Where a row states a size, it is once, few, many or the class of an expanded clone; other rows omit it.

abundance	v_gene	j_gene	d_gene	CDR3nt	CDR3aa
.	TRBV20-1	TRBJ2-5	TRBD2	TGCAGTGCTACTGGCGGGGGGGCCCAAGAGACCCAGTACTTC	CSATGGGAQETQYF
many	TRBV3-1	TRBJ2-3	.	TGTGCCAGCAGCTCCCGCTCGACTGGAGATACGCAGTATTTT	CASSSRSTGDTQYF
few	TRBV20-1	TRBJ1-5	.	TGCAGTGCCCATGGGGTAAGCAATCAGCCCCAGCATTTT	CSAHGVSNQPQHF
few	TRBV12-3/TRBV12-4	TRBJ2-7	TRBD1	TGTGCCAGCAGTTTAGGGGGACAGGGCGGCTACGAGCAGTACTTC	CASSLGGQGGYEQYF
.	TRBV6-2/TRBV6-3	TRBJ2-5	.	TGTGCCAGCAGTCCAGGGGTAGAGACCCAGTACTTC	CASSPGVETQYF
.	TRBV20-1	TRBJ2-1	TRBD2	TGCAGTGTCACGGCCGCTAGCGGATACAATGAGCAGTTCTTC	CSVTAASGYNEQFF
few	TRBV12-3/TRBV12-4	TRBJ2-7	TRBD2	TGTGCCAGCTCGGGACTAGCGGGACTTTCGCCGTACTTC	CASSGLAGLSPYF
.	TRBV11-2	TRBJ2-1	TRBD2	TGTGCCAGCACGGGGACGACTAGCGGGAGAGGTGAGCAGTTCTTC	CASTGTTSGRGEQFF
.	TRBV9	TRBJ1-1	TRBD1	TGTGCCAGCAGTGACAGGGAGGACACTGAAGCTTTCTTT	CASSDREDTEAFF
many	TRBV12-3/TRBV12-4	TRBJ2-3	TRBD1	TGTGCCAGCCTTCGACAGGGCGGCACAGATACGCAGTATTTT	CASLRQGGTDTQYF
.	TRBV7-2	TRBJ2-3	.	TGTGCCAGCAGCTTATTCGGGGCTACCGTAGATACGCAGTATTTT	CASSLFGATVDTQYF
few	TRBV20-1	TRBJ2-7	TRBD2	TGCAGTGCTAGTGGGACTAGCATCTACGAGCAGTACTTC	CSASGTSIYEQYF
.	TRBV6-1	TRBJ1-5	TRBD1	TGTGCCAGCAGCTGGGACAGAGGACAGCCCCAGCATTTT	CASSWDRGQPQHF
few	TRBV27	TRBJ2-7	TRBD2	TGTGCCAGCAGTCCCGGACTAGAAGGAGGCGAGCAGTACTTC	CASSPGLEGGEQYF
many	TRBV20-1	TRBJ1-2	TRBD1	TGCAGTGCTCGAAAGACAGGGAGGGATGGCTACACCTTC	CSARKTGRDGYTF
few	TRBV6-1	TRBJ2-7	.	TGTGCCACCCTTGCGGGTGGAGGGTTCGAGCAGTACTTC	CATLAGGGFEQYF
once	TRBV6-1	TRBJ2-2	.	TGTGCCAGCAGTAAACAGGTTTGGACCGGGGAGCTGTTTTTT	CASSKQVWTGELFF
many	TRBV5-1	TRBJ1-6	.	TGCGCCAGCAGCTTGGAGAATTCACCCCTCCACTTT	CASSLENSPLHF
.	TRBV6-5	TRBJ2-5	TRBD2	TGTGCCAGCAGTTACTCAATGACTAGCGGGGGGGAGACCCAGTACTTC	CASSYSMTSGGETQYF
few	TRBV20-1	TRBJ1-1	.	TGCAGTGTGTCTGGGGGCGTGAACACTGAAGCTTTCTTT	CSVSGGVNTEAFF
.	TRBV6-1	TRBJ2-7	.	TGTGCCAGCAAACCAGGCACAATCAACGAGCAGTACTTC	CASKPGTINEQYF
few	TRBV12-3/TRBV12-4	TRBJ2-7	.	TGTGCCAGCAACCACCCAAGGGGCGAGCAGTACTTC	CASNHPRGEQYF
.	TRBV27	TRBJ2-7	.	TGTGCCAGCCGGCGGATCGGAGACAGTCTCCACGAGCAGTACTTC	CASRRIGDSLHEQYF
many	TRBV29-1	TRBJ2-7	TRBD1	TGCAGCGTTTCCAGGGGGCACTCCTACGAGCAGTACTTC	CSVSRGHSYEQYF
.	TRBV27	TRBJ1-5	.	TGTGCCAGCAGCTCCCTCCTTGGCAATCAGCCCCAGCATTTT	CASSSLLGNQPQHF
.	TRBV7-9	TRBJ2-7	.	TGTGCCAGCAGCTTAGGCGGGACGGAGTCCTACGAGCAGTACTTC	CASSLGGTESYEQYF
many	TRBV5-1	TRBJ2-3	.	TGCGCCAGCAGCGTCGGGACTAGCACAGATACGCAGTATTTT	CASSVGTSTDTQYF
few	TRBV5-6	TRBJ2-7	.	TGTGCCAGCAGCCTGTTGAAGCAGTACTTC	CASSLLKQYF
few	TRBV5-1	TRBJ1-1	.	TGCGCCAGCGCCACGGGGCGAGACGGGTTACCTTTCTTT	CASATGRDGLPFF
few	TRBV5-1	TRBJ2-5	TRBD1	TGCGCCAGCAGCTTTACAGGGGGTAAAGAGACCCAGTACTTC	CASSFTGGKETQYF
few	TRBV12-3/TRBV12-4	TRBJ2-2	TRBD1	TGTGCCAGCAGTTTCGACAGGGATTTTATCGGGGAGCTGTTTTTT	CASSFDRDFIGELFF
few	TRBV27	TRBJ2-2	.	TGTGCCAGCACGCGGACCCCGGGAACCGGGGAGCTGTTTTTT	CASTRTPGTGELFF
few	TRBV27	TRBJ2-4	TRBD1	TGTGCCAGCAGTCAGCGGACAGGGAGCGCCAAAAACATTCAGTACTTC	CASSQRTGSAKNIQYF
.	TRBV12-3/TRBV12-4	TRBJ2-6	TRBD1	TGTGCCAGCAGTCTCTCCAGGGGGACTGGGGCCAACGTCCTGACTTTC	CASSLSRGTGANVLTF
.	TRBV30	TRBJ2-5	.	TGTGCCTGGAATTGGGGGGGGGCGCGTGAGACCCAGTACTTC	CAWNWGGARETQYF
.	TRBV12-3/TRBV12-4	TRBJ1-2	TRBD1	TGTGCCAGCAGTTTATTTGGGACAGCTAACTATGGCTACACCTTC	CASSLFGTANYGYTF
few	TRBV20-1	TRBJ2-1	TRBD2	TGCAGTGCTCGGGGGGACCTTTCCTACAATGAGCAGTTCTTC	CSARGDLSYNEQFF
.	TRBV5-1	TRBJ2-4	.	TGCGCCAGCAGCTTGCGCGGGGTGGAAGACATTCAGTACTTC	CASSLRGVEDIQYF
few	TRBV3-1	TRBJ2-2	.	TGTGCCAGCAGCCATTTACGGGCCCTGAACACCGGGGAGCTGTTTTTT	CASSHLRALNTGELFF
few	TRBV20-1	TRBJ1-2	.	TGCAGTGCTAGAAATCCTCAACCGACCAAAAAAGGAGGTGGCTACACCTTC	CSARNPQPTKKGGGYTF
.	TRBV4-3	TRBJ2-2	.	TGCGCCAGCAGCCTATACCCAATTACCGGGGAGCTGTTTTTT	CASSLYPITGELFF
many	TRBV12-3/TRBV12-4	TRBJ2-1	.	TGTGCCAGCAGTTTCCCCAACTCAGGGGCCAATGAGCAGTTCTTC	CASSFPNSGANEQFF
few	TRBV15	TRBJ1-5	.	TGTGCCACCAGCAGAGATGCTCAGCCCCAGCATTTT	CATSRDAQPQHF
few	TRBV10-3	TRBJ1-1	.	TGTGCCATCAGTGACCCGAGGGGCACTGAAGCTTTCTTT	CAISDPRGTEAFF
few	TRBV15	TRBJ2-4	TRBD1	TGTGCCACCAGCGGGGACAGGAGCAGGTACATTCAGTACTTC	CATSGDRSRYIQYF
.	TRBV19	TRBJ2-2	TRBD2	TGTGCCAGTATTCTACGAGCGGGAGGCAACACCGGGGAGCTGTTTTTT	CASILRAGGNTGELFF
.	TRBV7-2	TRBJ1-5	.	TGTGCCAGCAGTCAATGGGGGGAGAATCAGCCCCAGCATTTT	CASSQWGENQPQHF
.	TRBV20-1	TRBJ2-5	.	TGCAGTGCTCCGATAACGCCCCAGGAATGGGAAGAGACCCAGTACTTC	CSAPITPQEWEETQYF
.	TRBV20-1	TRBJ1-6	.	TGCAGTGCAGTAACCCGTGCGGATTCACCCCTCCACTTT	CSAVTRADSPLHF
.	TRBV7-2	TRBJ2-7	TRBD2	TGTGCCAGCAGCTTATTGGGGGGAGGGGAGCAGTACTTC	CASSLLGGGEQYF
few	TRBV5-1	TRBJ1-1	.	TGCGCCAGCAGCTTGACCGACAGGTCGGGGGCTGAAGCTTTCTTT	CASSLTDRSGAEAFF
.	TRBV7-9	TRBJ1-1	.	TGTGCCAGCAGCTTAGCGGCGGGGTCACCTGAAGCTTTCTTT	CASSLAAGSPEAFF
.	TRBV20-1	TRBJ2-3	.	TGCAGTGCGCCACACTCTGGCACAGATACGCAGTATTTT	CSAPHSGTDTQYF
.	TRBV12-3/TRBV12-4	TRBJ2-3	TRBD2	TGTGCCAGCATCCGGGGGGTGGGAACAGATACGCAGTATTTT	CASIRGVGTDTQYF
many	TRBV20-1	TRBJ2-5	.	TGCAGTGCTAACCCCCTGGTGGGGGTCCAAGAGACCCAGTACTTC	CSANPLVGVQETQYF
.	TRBV7-9	TRBJ2-1	.	TGTGCCAGCAGCTTATCCGGGGGAGCAGGTTCCTACAATGAGCAGTTCTTC	CASSLSGGAGSYNEQFF
few	TRBV7-6	TRBJ2-1	.	TGTGCCAGCAGCTTAGCACCCCTGCGGAACAGGGCCTGGAATGAGCAGTTCTTC	CASSLAPLRNRAWNEQFF
many	TRBV6-1	TRBJ2-5	.	TGTGCCTGCAAAGCAGGGGGGCAAGAGACCCAGTACTTC	CACKAGGQETQYF
.	TRBV12-3/TRBV12-4	TRBJ1-2	.	TGTGCCAGCATGGACCGGGACAAGCCTAACTATGGCTACACCTTC	CASMDRDKPNYGYTF